The 12 T cell receptor beta chains below come from one sample, sequenced in a study of blood T cell repertoires in COVID-19. Data came from immunoSEQ multiplex PCR; TCRdb stores just in-frame clones and leaves some out. Counted here are hundreds of thousands of clones, about nine tenths occurring once; the ten biggest clones make up roughly 11%. The sequencing sample was made of peripheral blood. These TCRs come from a woman in her twenties or thirties with COVID-19, enrolled during active disease.

V and J are TRBV6-5 and TRBJ1-5; D is possibly TRBD1 (5 bases). The germline gives CDR1 MNHEY, CDR2 SVGAGI. This CDR3 is built from 15 residues. V was pared by 5 bases and J by 1 base, with 12 bases between. The CDR3 DNA follows: TGTGCCAGCAGTCCGCAGGGTAGGAGCAATCAGCCCCAGCATTTT. Protein product: CASSPQGRSNQPQHF.

The rearrangement links TRBV19 to TRBJ1-2; D perhaps matches TRBD1 (6 bases). CDR3 length: 12 amino acids. CDR1 is LNHDA and CDR2 is SQIVND in the germline V gene (reference sequence). V was trimmed by 7 bases and J by 4 bases, leaving 10 bases between them. The DNA of the CDR3 is TGTGCCAGTACTACAGGGCGCTATGGCTACACCTTC. Translation: CASTTGRYGYTF. The full variable domain, in which reference TRBV19 and TRBJ1-2 provide the parts outside the CDR3, is DGGITQSPKYLFRKEGQNVTLSCEQNLNHDAMYWYRQDPGQGLRLIYYSQIVNDFQKGDIAEGYSVSREKKESFPLTVTSAQKNPTAFYLCASTTGRYGYTFGSGTRLTVV.

Points on this clone: Different DNA sequences within this sample yield the same CDR3. The chain has TRBV6-5 and TRBJ1-2, with D tentatively TRBD1 (5 bases). Trimming removed 5 bases from V and 8 bases from J, with 9 bases in between. CDR1 and CDR2 (germline): MNHEY, SVGAGI. The CDR3 contains 11 residues. This CDR3 reads CASSTGGGYTF. The CDR3 nucleotides are TGTGCCAGCAGTACCGGGGGAGGCTACACCTTC.

The V gene is TRBV24-1, the J gene TRBJ2-5, with D possibly TRBD1 on 6 matching bases. The germline gives CDR1 KGHDR, CDR2 SFDVKD. There are 15 residues in the CDR3. V was cut by 3 bases and J by 5 bases, with 15 bases left in between. The CDR3 loop is CATSDPSTGKETQYF. For the CDR3, the DNA is TGTGCCACCAGTGATCCTTCTACAGGGAAGGAGACCCAGTACTTC.

V gene TRBV7-2 combines with J gene TRBJ2-7; the D gene is possibly TRBD2 (5 bases). Germline CDR1 SGHTA, CDR2 FQGNSA. The CDR3 runs 14 residues. The V gene lost 1 base and the J gene lost 1 base, with 8 bases spanning the gap. The CDR3 DNA reads TGTGCCAGCAGCTTAGGAGGGATATCCTACGAGCAGTACTTC. Its translation: CASSLGGISYEQYF.

The J gene is TRBJ2-3, the V gene TRBV5-1, with a possible D match to TRBD2 (6 bases). Trimming left V 4 bases short and J 4 bases short, with 19 bases between. The CDR3 is made up of 16 amino acids. Germline V gives CDR1 SGHRS, CDR2 YFSETQ. The CDR3 nucleotides read TGCGCCAGCAGCACAAGCCTTGCGGGGCGGGCAGATACGCAGTATTTT. Protein sequence: CASSTSLAGRADTQYF.

The rearrangement links TRBV4-1 to TRBJ2-7; D might be TRBD1 (6 bases). The CDR3 sequence is 14 residues long. V shed 4 bases and J shed 0 bases, with 10 bases lying between them. Germline assignment: CDR1 MGHRA and CDR2 YSYEKL. The CDR3 DNA follows: TGCGCCAGCAGCCGGGTAGGGGGCTCCTACGAGCAGTACTTC. Residues: CASSRVGGSYEQYF.

The chain combines TRBV10-3 with TRBJ2-5; TRBD1 might be the D (6 bases). Per germline, CDR1 ENHRY and CDR2 SYGVKD. Trimming pared 6 bases from V and 2 bases from J, leaving 19 bases between. CDR3 length: 16 residues. CDR3 amino acids: CAISRVGAQQQETQYF. As DNA, the CDR3 is TGTGCCATCAGCCGAGTGGGGGCTCAGCAGCAAGAGACCCAGTACTTC.

This clone has more than one count but fewer than ten. The V call is TRBV7-8, the J call TRBJ2-7; 8 bases match TRBD2. The CDR3 consists of 16 residues. After removal of 5 bases from V and 0 bases from J, the junction contained 9 bases not matched to a gene. CDR1 is SGHVS, CDR2 FQNEAQ, per germline. As DNA, the CDR3 is TGTGCCAGCAGCCCAATATTAGCGGGAAGCTCCTACGAGCAGTACTTC. Encoded protein: CASSPILAGSSYEQYF.

The chain combines TRBV19 with TRBJ2-7; 8 nucleotides agree with TRBD1. CDR3 length: 13 residues. After removal of 7 bases from V and 5 bases from J, the junction contained 7 bases not matched to a gene. CDR1 is LNHDA and CDR2 is SQIVND in the germline V gene (reference sequence). The CDR3 DNA is TGTGCCAGTAATACAGGGGGGCAAAACGAGCAGTACTTC. Translated, it gives CASNTGGQNEQYF. Filled out from reference TRBV19 and TRBJ2-7, the complete variable domain reads DGGITQSPKYLFRKEGQNVTLSCEQNLNHDAMYWYRQDPGQGLRLIYYSQIVNDFQKGDIAEGYSVSREKKESFPLTVTSAQKNPTAFYLCASNTGGQNEQYFGPGTRLTVT.

This sequence joins TRBV28 and TRBJ1-1; a possible D gene is TRBD1 (5 bases). Trimming removed 3 bases at V and 11 bases at J, with 19 bases between. The CDR3 is 14 amino acids. The germline V gene encodes CDR1 MDHEN and CDR2 SYDVKM. In DNA, the CDR3 is TGTGCCAGCAGTTTGACAGCACCAAAAAAGGGGGCTTTCTTT. Protein: CASSLTAPKKGAFF.

V gene TRBV27 combines with J gene TRBJ2-2; a weak D match, TRBD1 (5 bases). Trimming took off 6 bases at V and 5 bases at J, with 13 bases between the two ends. Germline CDR1 MNHEY, CDR2 SMNVEV (reference sequence). The CDR3 is made up of 14 amino acids. The CDR3 spells CASRGAGRTGELFF. CDR3 bases: TGTGCCAGCAGAGGCGCAGGGCGGACCGGGGAGCTGTTTTTT.